These T cell receptor beta chains were read from a single sample in a study of CD8 T cells in ankylosing spondylitis. TCRdb processed the 5' RACE reads anew with MiXCR; each CDR3 protein has one entry. The sample shows about 450,000 distinct CDR3 sequences, roughly a quarter of them seen only once. The sequencing input was blood, either unsorted or a sorted T cell fraction (not recorded which). The receptors here all came from a male donor with ankylosing spondylitis. The CDR3 runs from the conserved cysteine through the conserved F or W. The order of the fields is clone size, D gene, J gene, V gene, CDR3 DNA, CDR3 protein. A D gene is named only where the DNA matches it firmly. Some rows have no size entry. The others give once, few or many, or a class for an expanded clone.

clone size: few; D gene: .; J gene: TRBJ1-1; V gene: TRBV12-3/TRBV12-4; CDR3 DNA: TGTGCCAGCCTGCAGGGAGGGGGTACTGAAGCTTTCTTT; CDR3 protein: CASLQGGGTEAFF
clone size: .; D gene: .; J gene: TRBJ1-2; V gene: TRBV3-1; CDR3 DNA: TGTGCCAGCAGCCCTGTGGTGGCGATTAACTATGGCTACACCTTC; CDR3 protein: CASSPVVAINYGYTF
clone size: .; D gene: .; J gene: TRBJ2-7; V gene: TRBV5-5; CDR3 DNA: TGTGCCAGCAGCTTGTCTGCGGCCTACGAGCAGTACTTC; CDR3 protein: CASSLSAAYEQYF
clone size: few; D gene: .; J gene: TRBJ2-1; V gene: TRBV5-1; CDR3 DNA: TGCGCCAGCAGCCCGGCCGGACTGGTTTTCTACAATGAGCAGTTCTTC; CDR3 protein: CASSPAGLVFYNEQFF
clone size: .; D gene: .; J gene: TRBJ2-3; V gene: TRBV5-6; CDR3 DNA: TGTGCCAGCAGCTTGGAGTTTAGGACTAGCACAGATACGCAGTATTTT; CDR3 protein: CASSLEFRTSTDTQYF
clone size: few; D gene: TRBD1; J gene: TRBJ1-5; V gene: TRBV24-1; CDR3 DNA: TGTGCCACCAGTTCTGGACAGGGGAATCAGCCCCAGCATTTT; CDR3 protein: CATSSGQGNQPQHF
clone size: .; D gene: TRBD1; J gene: TRBJ1-2; V gene: TRBV25-1; CDR3 DNA: TGTGCCAGCAGCCCGGGACAGGACCTCTATGGCTACACCTTC; CDR3 protein: CASSPGQDLYGYTF
clone size: .; D gene: .; J gene: TRBJ1-1; V gene: TRBV27; CDR3 DNA: TGTGCCAGCTGCCGGGGAGTTGGGGCCACTGAAGCTTTCTTT; CDR3 protein: CASCRGVGATEAFF
clone size: few; D gene: TRBD1; J gene: TRBJ1-5; V gene: TRBV5-6; CDR3 DNA: TGTGCCAGCAGCCGCGGACAGGGAACGGATCAGCCCCAGCATTTT; CDR3 protein: CASSRGQGTDQPQHF
clone size: few; D gene: .; J gene: TRBJ2-3; V gene: TRBV5-1; CDR3 DNA: TGCGCCAGCAGCTCCCCAATCGGGGCTAGCACAGATACGCAGTATTTT; CDR3 protein: CASSSPIGASTDTQYF
clone size: .; D gene: .; J gene: TRBJ2-5; V gene: TRBV20-1; CDR3 DNA: TGCAGTGCTACCACGGGCGTGGAATACCAAGAGACCCAGTACTTC; CDR3 protein: CSATTGVEYQETQYF
clone size: .; D gene: TRBD1; J gene: TRBJ1-2; V gene: TRBV9; CDR3 DNA: TGTGCCAGCAGCGCACGAAGGGGGCGCGGTCCTGGGCCCTATGGCTACACCTTC; CDR3 protein: CASSARRGRGPGPYGYTF
clone size: .; D gene: TRBD1; J gene: TRBJ2-1; V gene: TRBV6-1; CDR3 DNA: TGTGCCAGCAGGCCCGGGACAGGGGGTCAAAATGAGCAGTTCTTC; CDR3 protein: CASRPGTGGQNEQFF
clone size: .; D gene: .; J gene: TRBJ1-1; V gene: TRBV5-1; CDR3 DNA: TGCGCCAGCAGCGAAGTGGGTCCTGAAGCTTTCTTT; CDR3 protein: CASSEVGPEAFF
clone size: .; D gene: .; J gene: TRBJ1-1; V gene: TRBV7-9; CDR3 DNA: TGTGCCAGCAGCGCCAGGGTAATGAACACTGAAGCTTTCTTT; CDR3 protein: CASSARVMNTEAFF
clone size: .; D gene: TRBD1; J gene: TRBJ2-2; V gene: TRBV11-1; CDR3 DNA: TGTGCCAGCAGCTTAGAACCGGGACAGGGGACGACCGGGGAGCTGTTTTTT; CDR3 protein: CASSLEPGQGTTGELFF
clone size: .; D gene: .; J gene: TRBJ1-1; V gene: TRBV29-1; CDR3 DNA: TGCAGCGTTGCTGGCAGATATAACACTGAAGCTTTCTTT; CDR3 protein: CSVAGRYNTEAFF
clone size: .; D gene: .; J gene: TRBJ2-5; V gene: TRBV25-1; CDR3 DNA: TGTGCCAGCAGTGAATTTTCGGGCGGCCTCCAAGAGACCCAGTACTTC; CDR3 protein: CASSEFSGGLQETQYF
clone size: .; D gene: TRBD1; J gene: TRBJ1-1; V gene: TRBV5-1; CDR3 DNA: TGCGCCAGCAGCTCGCAGCAGGGGGCGGCCACTGAAGCTTTCTTT; CDR3 protein: CASSSQQGAATEAFF
clone size: .; D gene: .; J gene: TRBJ1-2; V gene: TRBV27; CDR3 DNA: TGTGCCAGCAGTTTCATTGAGCGGAGCGATGGCTACACCTTC; CDR3 protein: CASSFIERSDGYTF
clone size: few; D gene: TRBD1; J gene: TRBJ1-2; V gene: TRBV11-2; CDR3 DNA: TGTGCCAGCAGCGTCTGGACAGGGACTTCGAGCTACACCTTC; CDR3 protein: CASSVWTGTSSYTF
clone size: few; D gene: .; J gene: TRBJ2-1; V gene: TRBV7-9; CDR3 DNA: TGTGCCAGCAGCCCCCGTTGGGAAGGCAACAATGAGCAGTTCTTC; CDR3 protein: CASSPRWEGNNEQFF